This T cell receptor beta chain was found in a study of blood T cell repertoires in COVID-19. Study summary: The United States, Italy and Spain supplied acute and convalescent COVID-19 samples.

Germline V gene lookup returns CDR1 LGHNA and CDR2 YSLEER. V lost 0 bases and J lost 5, with 10 bases in between. CDR3 length: 14 residues. Assay: immunoSEQ multiplex PCR; the TCRdb copy retains only in-frame clones and omits some. The repertoire holds fewer than 250,000 clones, with over 70% as singletons. The V gene is TRBV4-3, the J gene TRBJ1-2, with D tentatively TRBD1 (5 bases). The TCR was taken from a man aged 60 to 69 with acute or convalescent COVID-19. The specimen was peripheral blood. The CDR3 DNA reads TGCGCCAGCAGCCAAGATTGGGGGGTTTATGGCTACACCTTC. Protein product: CASSQDWGVYGYTF.